A single T cell receptor beta chain is shown here with its context. This clonotype was seen ten or more times. It has no known antigen specificity. Base qualities are not provided; no much larger clone lies one nucleotide away. From the cysteine up to the phenylalanine, the CDR3 has a length of 14 residues. The only DNA kept is the CDR3, 42 bases in frame from the first base. Trimming takes 6 bases off V and 5 bases off J; junction bases not matched to a gene: 8. Based on the germline V gene (reference sequence), the CDR1 and CDR2 sequences are DFQATT and SNEGSKA. These data originate in a study of T-cell reconstitution after alpha-beta-depleted transplantation in children (dated by TCRdb to the mid-2010s). About the investigation overall: Using TCR repertoire profiling, the study quantitatively followed how T-cell immune reconstitution unfolded in children after TCRalphabeta/CD19-depleted allogeneic hematopoietic cell transplantation.

The method was PCR. Instrument on record: Illumina HiSeq 2500. To normalize quantification of the TCRbeta repertoire, the TCR libraries were built with molecular barcoding that relied on unique molecular identifiers. TCRdb handled the public reads itself, with Q25 trimming in fastp and clone calling in MiXCR, and kept productive beta chains. Each CDR3 protein appears once, grouped with its most common genes and DNA. This sample holds 120,000 or so distinct CDR3 sequences; 10% were observed only once. The top ten hold about 7.3% of the sample. This receptor was obtained from a human donor who donated a stem cell graft to a child with acute lymphoblastic leukemia. The source was PBMCs from the stem cell graft donor, collected from the stem cell graft. This chain is built from TRBV20-1 and TRBJ2-2, and TRBD1 aligns with 8 junction nucleotides. The sequenced DNA is TGCAGTGCCCCGGGACAGGCGTCGACCGGGGAGCTGTTTTTT. This codes for CSAPGQASTGELFF.